This is a list of T cell receptor beta chains from one sample in a study of T cells in Graves' hyperthyroidism and ophthalmopathy. TCRdb ran MiXCR on the multiplex PCR reads and lists one entry per CDR3 protein. The sample lists roughly 500,000 distinct CDR3 sequences, about 46% seen once, with about 40% in the top ten. What was sequenced was peripheral blood or thyroid tissue (not recorded which). These TCRs come from an adult woman with Graves' disease, either hyperthyroidism or ophthalmopathy (not recorded which). The CDR3 runs from the conserved cysteine through the conserved F or W. D genes are given only for firm matches. The size entry is marked missing in some rows and otherwise reads once, few, many or a size class.

D gene,clone size,J gene,V gene,CDR3 DNA,CDR3 protein
TRBD1,NA,TRBJ1-2,TRBV9,TGTGCCAGCAGCTTAGATGGTGACAGGGGGCTTGGCTACACCTTC,CASSLDGDRGLGYTF
TRBD1,NA,TRBJ2-5,TRBV20-1,TGCAGTCCGGAACAGGGGTGGGCCCAGTACTTC,CSPEQGWAQYF
NA,few,TRBJ1-2,TRBV5-1,TGCGCCAGCAGCTTCGGTGATAACTATGGCTACACCTTC,CASSFGDNYGYTF
NA,few,TRBJ1-6,TRBV6-5,TGTGCCAGCAGTTACCGATATAAGCCACCCCTCCACTTT,CASSYRYKPPLHF
TRBD2,few,TRBJ2-7,TRBV20-1,TGCAGGATTCGACCACTAGCGGGGGGCCACGAGCAGTACTTC,CRIRPLAGGHEQYF
NA,NA,TRBJ1-1,TRBV10-3,TGTGCCATCAGCGGGGGGATGAACACTGAAGCTTTCTTT,CAISGGMNTEAFF
NA,NA,TRBJ1-1,TRBV29-1,TGCAGCGTTAGCAGCCCACGTGTCACTGAAGCTTTCTTT,CSVSSPRVTEAFF
TRBD2,NA,TRBJ2-3,TRBV11-1,TGTGCCAGCAGCTTCCCTAGCGGGGATACAGATACGCAGTATTTT,CASSFPSGDTDTQYF
TRBD1,NA,TRBJ1-6,TRBV29-1,TGCAGCGTTGGGGAGACAGGGTATTCACCCCTCCACTTT,CSVGETGYSPLHF
NA,many,TRBJ1-4,TRBV4-1,TGCGCCAGCAGCCCCGCGACAGGAAAGAATGAAAAACTGTTTTTT,CASSPATGKNEKLFF
NA,many,TRBJ1-1,TRBV6-6,TGTGCCAGCAGTTACTCGAAGGACAGAGGGAACACTGAAGCTTTCTTT,CASSYSKDRGNTEAFF
TRBD1,many,TRBJ2-3,TRBV10-3,TGTGCCATCAGGGGGACAGGGGGCGTAGATACGCAGTATTTT,CAIRGTGGVDTQYF
TRBD2,many,TRBJ2-7,TRBV19,TGTGCCAGTAAAGACCTAGCGGCCTACGAGCAGTACTTC,CASKDLAAYEQYF
NA,NA,TRBJ2-7,TRBV7-9,TGTGCCAGCAGCCTACAGGGCAAGACCTACGAGCAGTACTTC,CASSLQGKTYEQYF
NA,NA,TRBJ1-3,TRBV10-3,TGTGCCATCAGTGAGGCGGCCTCTGGAAACACCATATATTTT,CAISEAASGNTIYF
NA,many,TRBJ1-5,TRBV2,TGTGCCAGCAGTGAGTCAGGGAACGGGCCCCAGCATTTT,CASSESGNGPQHF
TRBD1,NA,TRBJ2-5,TRBV6-1,TGTGCCAGCAGGACACAGGGGGCAGAGACCCAGTACTTC,CASRTQGAETQYF
TRBD1,few,TRBJ1-1,TRBV29-1,TGCAGCGGGGGACAGGGGGGGGACACTGAAGCTTTCTTT,CSGGQGGDTEAFF
NA,many,TRBJ2-1,TRBV9,TGTGCCAGCAGCGTAGGTGGCGCTGCGACCCGTGAGCAGTTCTTC,CASSVGGAATREQFF
NA,NA,TRBJ1-5,TRBV7-9,TGTGCCAGCAGCTACACCCACGCAGGAACGGGGCAGCCCCAGCATTTT,CASSYTHAGTGQPQHF
NA,NA,TRBJ2-7,TRBV2,TGTGCCAGTCAGCCGACAGCCTACGAGCAGTACTTC,CASQPTAYEQYF
TRBD2,many,TRBJ2-7,TRBV20-1,TGCAGTGCTGCCGACCTGGGGGGGTCGGGCGAGCAGTACTTC,CSAADLGGSGEQYF
NA,few,TRBJ1-2,TRBV7-9,TGTGCCAGCAGCAACACAGGGACCCCGCCTAACTTC,CASSNTGTPPNF
TRBD1,many,TRBJ1-2,TRBV5-5,TGTGCCAGCAGTAATAACAGGGGAGGTGGCTACACCTTC,CASSNNRGGGYTF
NA,NA,TRBJ1-3,TRBV4-1,TGCGCCAGTACGCAACTCAGGGCAGCTGGAAACACCATATATTTT,CASTQLRAAGNTIYF
NA,NA,TRBJ2-7,TRBV19,TGTGCCGGATCGGCGACCTACGAGCAGTACTTC,CAGSATYEQYF
NA,NA,TRBJ2-5,TRBV15,TGTGCCACCAGCAGGCAGCAGGGGAGGCAGACCCAGTACTTC,CATSRQQGRQTQYF
NA,many,TRBJ2-2,TRBV29-1,TGCAGCGTTGAGTTGTCCGGATGGAGGGCCGGATCCACCGGGGAGCTGTTTTTT,CSVELSGWRAGSTGELFF
TRBD1,many,TRBJ1-2,TRBV7-2,TGTGCCAGCAGCCCGAAAGGGACAGGGGATGGCTACACCTTC,CASSPKGTGDGYTF
NA,few,TRBJ1-6,TRBV27,TGTGCCAGCAGCACAGGGTCCGCGAATTCACCCCTCCACTTT,CASSTGSANSPLHF
NA,few,TRBJ1-2,TRBV19,TGTGCCAGTATACAGGCTAACTATGGCTACACCTTC,CASIQANYGYTF
TRBD1,many,TRBJ2-7,TRBV29-1,TGCAGCGTTGAAAGGACAGGGCGCGAGCAGTACTTC,CSVERTGREQYF